This record covers a single T cell receptor beta chain. CDR1 is KGHDR, CDR2 SFDVKD, per germline. V shed 5 bases and J 1 base; nucleotides not matched to a gene: 3. The length of the CDR3 is 16 residues. These data belong to a study of blood T cell repertoires in COVID-19. Study-wide background: From T cells, B-cell-depleted T cells, or PBMCs came the material, which was cDNA or gDNA.

TCRdb keeps only in-frame clones here, not all; method: immunoSEQ multiplex PCR. This table holds roughly 66,000 clones, 82% found once. This receptor was obtained from a man in his 60s with acute or convalescent COVID-19. The chain joins TRBV24-1 to TRBJ2-3; 12 nucleotides agree with TRBD1. The source material was peripheral blood. The CDR3 nucleotides are TGTGCCACCAGTGGAGGGACAGGGGGCGGCACAGATACGCAGTATTTT. Its translation: CATSGGTGGGTDTQYF.